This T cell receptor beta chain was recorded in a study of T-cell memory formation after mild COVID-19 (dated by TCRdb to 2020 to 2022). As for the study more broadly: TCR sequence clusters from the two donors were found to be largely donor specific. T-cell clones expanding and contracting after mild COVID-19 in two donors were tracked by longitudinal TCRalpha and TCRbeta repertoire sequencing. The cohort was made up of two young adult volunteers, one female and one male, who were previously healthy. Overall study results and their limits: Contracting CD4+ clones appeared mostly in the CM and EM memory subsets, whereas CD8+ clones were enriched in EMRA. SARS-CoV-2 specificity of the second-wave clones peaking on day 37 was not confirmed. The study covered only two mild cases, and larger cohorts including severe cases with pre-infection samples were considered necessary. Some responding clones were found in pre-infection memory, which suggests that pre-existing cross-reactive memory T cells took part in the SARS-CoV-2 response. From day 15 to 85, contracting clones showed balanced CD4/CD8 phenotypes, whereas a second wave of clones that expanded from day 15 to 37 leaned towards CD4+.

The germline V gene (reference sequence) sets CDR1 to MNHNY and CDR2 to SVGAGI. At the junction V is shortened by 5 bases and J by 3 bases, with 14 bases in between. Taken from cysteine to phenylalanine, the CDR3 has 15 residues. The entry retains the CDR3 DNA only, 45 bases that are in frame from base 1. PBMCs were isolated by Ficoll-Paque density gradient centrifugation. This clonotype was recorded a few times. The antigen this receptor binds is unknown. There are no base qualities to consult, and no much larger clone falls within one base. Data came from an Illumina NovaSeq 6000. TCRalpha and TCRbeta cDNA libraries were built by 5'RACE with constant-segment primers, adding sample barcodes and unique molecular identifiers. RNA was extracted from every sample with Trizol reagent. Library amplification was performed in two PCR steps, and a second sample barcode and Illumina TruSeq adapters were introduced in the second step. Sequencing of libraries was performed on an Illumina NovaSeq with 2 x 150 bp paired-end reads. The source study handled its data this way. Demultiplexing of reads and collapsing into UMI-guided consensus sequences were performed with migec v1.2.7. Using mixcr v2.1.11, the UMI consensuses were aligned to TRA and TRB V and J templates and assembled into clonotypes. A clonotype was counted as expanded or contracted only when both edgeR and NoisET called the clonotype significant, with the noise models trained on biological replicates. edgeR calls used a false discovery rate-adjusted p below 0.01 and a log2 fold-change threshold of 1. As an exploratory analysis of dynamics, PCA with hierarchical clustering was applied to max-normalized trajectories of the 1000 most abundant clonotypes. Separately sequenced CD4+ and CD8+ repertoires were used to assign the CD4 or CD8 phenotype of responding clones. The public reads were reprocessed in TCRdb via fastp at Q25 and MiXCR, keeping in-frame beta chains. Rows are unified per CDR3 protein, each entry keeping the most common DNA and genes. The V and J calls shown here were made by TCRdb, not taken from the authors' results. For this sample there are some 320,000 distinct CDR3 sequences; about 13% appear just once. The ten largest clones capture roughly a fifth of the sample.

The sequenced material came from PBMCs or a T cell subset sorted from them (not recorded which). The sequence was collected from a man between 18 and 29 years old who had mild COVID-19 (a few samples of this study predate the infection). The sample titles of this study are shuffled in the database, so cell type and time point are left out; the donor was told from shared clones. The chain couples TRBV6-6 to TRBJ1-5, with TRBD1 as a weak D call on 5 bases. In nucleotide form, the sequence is TGTGCCAGCAGTAAGACTCGGGGGGTCAATCAGCCCCAGCATTTT. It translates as CASSKTRGVNQPQHF.